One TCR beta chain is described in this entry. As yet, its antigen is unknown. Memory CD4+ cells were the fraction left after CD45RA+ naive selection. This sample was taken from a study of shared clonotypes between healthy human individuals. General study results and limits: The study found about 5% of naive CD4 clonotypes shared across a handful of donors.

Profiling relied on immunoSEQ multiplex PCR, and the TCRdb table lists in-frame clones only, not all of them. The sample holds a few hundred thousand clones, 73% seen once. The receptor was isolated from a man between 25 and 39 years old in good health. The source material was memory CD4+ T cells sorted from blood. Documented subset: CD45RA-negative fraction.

CDR3 amino acids: CASTSQGREQYF. In nucleotides, the CDR3 is TGTGCCAGCACCTCTCAGGGACGCGAGCAGTACTTC. V gene TRBV28 combines with J gene TRBJ2-7, with D possibly being TRBD1 or TRBD2 (5 bases each). This CDR3 region has 12 residues. V lost 7 bases to trimming and J lost 6 bases, with 13 bases between them. Germline V CDR1 and CDR2: MDHEN, SYDVKM.